This is a list of T cell receptor beta chains from one sample in a study of human CD8 memory T cell subsets. TCRdb reprocessed the 5' RACE reads and stores each CDR3 protein as one record, lacking DNA. The table for this sample gives about 7,900 distinct CDR3 sequences. Sequencing was carried out using CD8+ T cells from PBMCs. These receptor sequences come from a human donor in good health. CDR3s include the opening cysteine and the closing phenylalanine or tryptophan. The size entry is marked missing in some rows and otherwise reads once, few, many or a size class.

clone size: .; J gene: TRBJ2-7; V gene: TRBV5-6; CDR3 protein: CASSPGTGGSYEQYF
clone size: .; J gene: TRBJ2-2; V gene: TRBV2; CDR3 protein: CASSPGTTAPGELFF
clone size: .; J gene: TRBJ1-1; V gene: TRBV5-1; CDR3 protein: CASFDRVGMNTEAFF
clone size: medium-sized; J gene: TRBJ1-2; V gene: TRBV5-1; CDR3 protein: CASSFGTVYGYTF
clone size: medium-sized; J gene: TRBJ2-1; V gene: TRBV7-2; CDR3 protein: CASSFGLWGSIEQFF
clone size: .; J gene: TRBJ1-5; V gene: TRBV25-1; CDR3 protein: CASLPSRASNQPQHF
clone size: .; J gene: TRBJ2-7; V gene: TRBV11-2; CDR3 protein: CASRLAGTPPYEQYF
clone size: .; J gene: TRBJ2-3; V gene: TRBV12-3/TRBV12-4; CDR3 protein: CASSTTSGGATDTQYF
clone size: .; J gene: TRBJ2-5; V gene: TRBV10-1; CDR3 protein: CASSDSLGRPQETQYF
clone size: .; J gene: TRBJ2-1; V gene: TRBV5-1; CDR3 protein: CASSYPSGGNNEQFF
clone size: .; J gene: TRBJ2-2; V gene: TRBV7-6; CDR3 protein: CASSLGADTGELFF
clone size: medium-sized; J gene: TRBJ1-1; V gene: TRBV4-1; CDR3 protein: CASSQGQMNTEAFF
clone size: .; J gene: TRBJ2-2; V gene: TRBV27; CDR3 protein: CASSFWTGKNTGELFF
clone size: .; J gene: TRBJ2-3; V gene: TRBV15; CDR3 protein: CATSRGGTSGIGDTQYF
clone size: medium-sized; J gene: TRBJ2-7; V gene: TRBV20-1; CDR3 protein: CSARSGVSYEQYF
clone size: .; J gene: TRBJ2-7; V gene: TRBV20-1; CDR3 protein: CSAPKRAGGSQNSYEQYF
clone size: medium-sized; J gene: TRBJ1-2; V gene: TRBV29-1; CDR3 protein: CSVETGDNYGYTF
clone size: medium-sized; J gene: TRBJ2-1; V gene: TRBV4-1; CDR3 protein: CASSHRTGESSGRRNEQFF
clone size: .; J gene: TRBJ2-4; V gene: TRBV6-5; CDR3 protein: CASSADSSAKNIQYF
clone size: .; J gene: TRBJ2-1; V gene: TRBV29-1; CDR3 protein: CSVVRDGTYNEQFF
clone size: .; J gene: TRBJ2-1; V gene: TRBV11-2; CDR3 protein: CASSLVKGHNEQFF
clone size: .; J gene: TRBJ2-3; V gene: TRBV10-3; CDR3 protein: CAISESAATDTQYF
clone size: .; J gene: TRBJ2-3; V gene: TRBV24-1; CDR3 protein: CATGGASSTDTQYF
clone size: .; J gene: TRBJ2-1; V gene: TRBV7-9; CDR3 protein: CASSWPRREPGNEQFF
clone size: .; J gene: TRBJ1-2; V gene: TRBV3-1; CDR3 protein: CASSQGPGGGYGYTF
clone size: .; J gene: TRBJ2-3; V gene: TRBV15; CDR3 protein: CATSRGPGDTDTQYF
clone size: medium-sized; J gene: TRBJ1-6; V gene: TRBV27; CDR3 protein: CASRAVDRGNSPLHF
clone size: .; J gene: TRBJ2-7; V gene: TRBV7-9; CDR3 protein: CASSPTSGRQTYEQYF
clone size: .; J gene: TRBJ2-2; V gene: TRBV27; CDR3 protein: CASSLLAGGTGELFF
clone size: .; J gene: TRBJ2-1; V gene: TRBV5-1; CDR3 protein: CASSKAGDYNEQFF
clone size: .; J gene: TRBJ2-1; V gene: TRBV9; CDR3 protein: CASSVEESSYNEQFF
clone size: .; J gene: TRBJ1-1; V gene: TRBV5-4; CDR3 protein: CASSWGTGQSTEAFF
clone size: .; J gene: TRBJ2-3; V gene: TRBV7-9; CDR3 protein: CASSSPSGGEPTDTQYF
clone size: medium-sized; J gene: TRBJ2-1; V gene: TRBV10-2; CDR3 protein: CASKLGGIYSYNEQFF
clone size: .; J gene: TRBJ2-3; V gene: TRBV28; CDR3 protein: CASRFRVDTDTQYF
clone size: .; J gene: TRBJ2-3; V gene: TRBV5-1; CDR3 protein: CASSLPSGTTDTQYF
clone size: .; J gene: TRBJ1-2; V gene: TRBV27; CDR3 protein: CASSPTGLANYGYTF
clone size: medium-sized; J gene: TRBJ2-7; V gene: TRBV4-1; CDR3 protein: CASSQEAGGLYEQYF
clone size: .; J gene: TRBJ2-1; V gene: TRBV7-9; CDR3 protein: CASSLEGLRLYNEQFF
clone size: .; J gene: TRBJ2-7; V gene: TRBV20-1; CDR3 protein: CSASEVRGAEQYF
clone size: .; J gene: TRBJ1-4; V gene: TRBV25-1; CDR3 protein: CASSTGTASFRLSNEKLFF
clone size: .; J gene: TRBJ1-5; V gene: TRBV27; CDR3 protein: CASSPSGGANQPQHF
clone size: .; J gene: TRBJ2-7; V gene: TRBV7-6; CDR3 protein: CASSPSLAEEAYEQYF
clone size: .; J gene: TRBJ2-1; V gene: TRBV7-3; CDR3 protein: CASSMGLAGEQFF
clone size: .; J gene: TRBJ2-1; V gene: TRBV9; CDR3 protein: CASSPQDNEQFF
clone size: .; J gene: TRBJ2-3; V gene: TRBV5-1; CDR3 protein: CASSLAGPSTDTQYF
clone size: .; J gene: TRBJ2-7; V gene: TRBV5-6; CDR3 protein: CASSPGQGVSEQYF
clone size: .; J gene: TRBJ2-7; V gene: TRBV27; CDR3 protein: CASSLMASGEQYF
clone size: medium-sized; J gene: TRBJ1-1; V gene: TRBV29-1; CDR3 protein: CSVNRGMEAFF
clone size: .; J gene: TRBJ1-1; V gene: TRBV6-2/TRBV6-3; CDR3 protein: CASSYSGRVNTEAFF
clone size: .; J gene: TRBJ1-2; V gene: TRBV12-3/TRBV12-4; CDR3 protein: CASSLNAGLVGYTF
clone size: .; J gene: TRBJ1-5; V gene: TRBV28; CDR3 protein: CASSSLAGGRYSYSNQPQHF
clone size: .; J gene: TRBJ2-7; V gene: TRBV4-1; CDR3 protein: CASSQTSSGGYEQYF
clone size: .; J gene: TRBJ2-5; V gene: TRBV6-5; CDR3 protein: CASSYDQETQYF